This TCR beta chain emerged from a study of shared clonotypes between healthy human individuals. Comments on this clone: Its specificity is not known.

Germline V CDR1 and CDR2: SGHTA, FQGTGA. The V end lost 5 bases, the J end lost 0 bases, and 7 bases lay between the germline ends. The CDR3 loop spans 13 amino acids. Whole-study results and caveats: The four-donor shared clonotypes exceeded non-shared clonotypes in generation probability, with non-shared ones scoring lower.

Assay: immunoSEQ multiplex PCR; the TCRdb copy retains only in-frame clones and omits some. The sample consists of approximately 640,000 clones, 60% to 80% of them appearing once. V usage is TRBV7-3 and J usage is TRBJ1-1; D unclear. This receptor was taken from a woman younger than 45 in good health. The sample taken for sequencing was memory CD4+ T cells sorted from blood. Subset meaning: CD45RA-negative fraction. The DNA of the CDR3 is TGTGCCAGCAGCCCTTCCGTGAACACTGAAGCTTTCTTT. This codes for CASSPSVNTEAFF. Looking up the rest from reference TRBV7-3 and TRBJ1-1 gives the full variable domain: GAGVSQTPSNKVTEKGKYVELRCDPISGHTALYWYRQSLGQGPEFLIYFQGTGAADDSGLPNDRFFAVRPEGSVSTLKIQRTERGDSAVYLCASSPSVNTEAFFGQGTRLTVV.